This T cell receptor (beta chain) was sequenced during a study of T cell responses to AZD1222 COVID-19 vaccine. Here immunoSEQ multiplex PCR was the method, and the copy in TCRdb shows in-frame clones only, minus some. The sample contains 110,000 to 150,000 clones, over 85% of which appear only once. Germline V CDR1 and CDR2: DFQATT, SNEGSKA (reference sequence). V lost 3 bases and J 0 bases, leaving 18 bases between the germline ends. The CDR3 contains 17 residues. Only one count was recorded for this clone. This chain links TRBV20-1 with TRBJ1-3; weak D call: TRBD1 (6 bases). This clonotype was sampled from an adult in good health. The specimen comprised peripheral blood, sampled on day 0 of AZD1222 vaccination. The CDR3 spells CSASKGHLIHSGNTIYF. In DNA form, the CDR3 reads TGCAGTGCTAGTAAGGGACACCTAATTCACTCTGGAAACACCATATATTTT.